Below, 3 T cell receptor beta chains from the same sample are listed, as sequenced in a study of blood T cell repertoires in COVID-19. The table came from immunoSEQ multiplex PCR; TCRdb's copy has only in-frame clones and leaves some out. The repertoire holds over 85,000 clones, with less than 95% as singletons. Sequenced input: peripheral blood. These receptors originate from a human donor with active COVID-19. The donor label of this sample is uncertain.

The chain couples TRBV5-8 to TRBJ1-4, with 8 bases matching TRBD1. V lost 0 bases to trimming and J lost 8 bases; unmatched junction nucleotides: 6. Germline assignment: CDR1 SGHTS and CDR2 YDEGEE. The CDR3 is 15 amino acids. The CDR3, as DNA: TGTGCCAGCAGCTTGGATTCCAGGGGGCGGGAAAAACTGTTTTTT. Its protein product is CASSLDSRGREKLFF. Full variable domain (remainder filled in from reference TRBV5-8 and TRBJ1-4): EAGVTQSPTHLIKTRGQQATLRCSPISGHTSVYWYQQALGLGLQFLLWYDEGEERNRGNFPPRFSGRQFPNYSSELNVNALELEDSALYLCASSLDSRGREKLFFGSGTQLSVL.

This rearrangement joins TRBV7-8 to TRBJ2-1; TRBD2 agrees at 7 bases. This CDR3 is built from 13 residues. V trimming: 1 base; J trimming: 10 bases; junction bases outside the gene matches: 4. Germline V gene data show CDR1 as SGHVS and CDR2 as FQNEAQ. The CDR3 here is CASSLDGRGEQFF. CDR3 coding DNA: TGTGCCAGCAGCTTAGATGGGCGGGGGGAGCAGTTCTTC.

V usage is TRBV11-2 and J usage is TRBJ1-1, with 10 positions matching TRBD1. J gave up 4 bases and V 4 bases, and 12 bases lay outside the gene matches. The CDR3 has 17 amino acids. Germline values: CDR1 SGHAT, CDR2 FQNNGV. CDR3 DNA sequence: TGTGCCAGCAGCTCGTCAAGGGGGACAGGGGCGGGCACTGAAGCTTTCTTT. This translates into CASSSSRGTGAGTEAFF.